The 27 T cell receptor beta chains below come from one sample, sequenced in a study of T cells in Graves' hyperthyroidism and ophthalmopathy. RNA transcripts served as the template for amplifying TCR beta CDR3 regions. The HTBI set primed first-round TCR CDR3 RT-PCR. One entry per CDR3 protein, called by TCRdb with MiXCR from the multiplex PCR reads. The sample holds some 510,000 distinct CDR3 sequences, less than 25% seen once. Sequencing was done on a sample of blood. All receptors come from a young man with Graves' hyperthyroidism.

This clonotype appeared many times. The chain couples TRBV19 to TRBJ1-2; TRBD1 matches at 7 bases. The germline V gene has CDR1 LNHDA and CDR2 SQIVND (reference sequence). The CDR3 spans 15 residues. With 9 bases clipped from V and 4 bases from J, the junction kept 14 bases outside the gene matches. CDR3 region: CASSFTRQGGYGYTF. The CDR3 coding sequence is TGTGCCAGCTCATTTACGCGACAGGGCGGCTATGGCTACACCTTC. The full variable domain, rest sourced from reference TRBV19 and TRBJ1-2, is DGGITQSPKYLFRKEGQNVTLSCEQNLNHDAMYWYRQDPGQGLRLIYYSQIVNDFQKGDIAEGYSVSREKKESFPLTVTSAQKNPTAFYLCASSFTRQGGYGYTFGSGTRLTVV.

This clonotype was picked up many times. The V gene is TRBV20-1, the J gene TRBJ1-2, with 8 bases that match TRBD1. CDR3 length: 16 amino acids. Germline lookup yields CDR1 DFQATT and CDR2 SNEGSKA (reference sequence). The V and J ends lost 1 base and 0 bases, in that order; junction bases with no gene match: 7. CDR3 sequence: CSARVPSRGPNYGYTF. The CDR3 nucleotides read TGCAGTGCTAGAGTTCCGTCCAGGGGGCCTAACTATGGCTACACCTTC.

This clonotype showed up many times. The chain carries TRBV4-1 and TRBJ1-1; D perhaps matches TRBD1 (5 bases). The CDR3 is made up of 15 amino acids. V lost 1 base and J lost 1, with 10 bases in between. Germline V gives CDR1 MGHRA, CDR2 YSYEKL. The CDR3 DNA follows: TGCGCCAGCAGCCAAGTAGGGCAGGGGAACACTGAAGCTTTCTTT. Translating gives CASSQVGQGNTEAFF.

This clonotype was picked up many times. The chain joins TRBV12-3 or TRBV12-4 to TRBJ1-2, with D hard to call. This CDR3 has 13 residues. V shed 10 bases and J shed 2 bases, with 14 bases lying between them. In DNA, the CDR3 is TGTGCCAACCCGCCGGCTTCAAACTATGGCTACACCTTC. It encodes CANPPASNYGYTF.

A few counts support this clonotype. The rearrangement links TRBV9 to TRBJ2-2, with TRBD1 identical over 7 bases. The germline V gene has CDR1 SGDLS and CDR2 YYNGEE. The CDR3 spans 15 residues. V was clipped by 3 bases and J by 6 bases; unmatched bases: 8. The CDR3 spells CASSGQGTSAGELFF. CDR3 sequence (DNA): TGTGCCAGCAGCGGACAGGGAACTAGTGCCGGGGAGCTGTTTTTT.

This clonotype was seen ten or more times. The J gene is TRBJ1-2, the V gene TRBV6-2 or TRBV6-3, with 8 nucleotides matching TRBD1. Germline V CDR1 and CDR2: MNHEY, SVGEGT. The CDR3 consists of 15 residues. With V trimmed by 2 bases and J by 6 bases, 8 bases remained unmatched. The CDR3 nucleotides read TGTGCCAGCAGTTACCCGGGACAGGCGTTCGATGGCTACACCTTC. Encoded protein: CASSYPGQAFDGYTF.

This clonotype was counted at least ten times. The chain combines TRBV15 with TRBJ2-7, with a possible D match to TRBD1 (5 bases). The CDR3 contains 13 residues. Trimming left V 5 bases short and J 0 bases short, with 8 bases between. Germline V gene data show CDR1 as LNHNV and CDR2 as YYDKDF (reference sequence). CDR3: CATSPGYSYEQYF. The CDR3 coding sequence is TGTGCCACCAGCCCAGGGTACTCCTACGAGCAGTACTTC.

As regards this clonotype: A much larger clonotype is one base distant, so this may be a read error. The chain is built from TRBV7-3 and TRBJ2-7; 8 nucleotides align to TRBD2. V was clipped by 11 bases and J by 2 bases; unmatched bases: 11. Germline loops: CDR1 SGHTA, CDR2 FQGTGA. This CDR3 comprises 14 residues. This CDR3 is CAWTRSGGPYEQYF. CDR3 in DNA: TGTGCCTGGACGCGCAGCGGGGGTCCCTACGAGCAGTACTTC.

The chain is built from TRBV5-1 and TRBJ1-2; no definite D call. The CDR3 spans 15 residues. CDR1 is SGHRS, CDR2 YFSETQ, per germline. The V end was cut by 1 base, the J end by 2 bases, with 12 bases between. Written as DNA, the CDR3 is TGCGCCAGCAGCTTGAGTTTCGGGATAAACTATGGCTACACCTTC. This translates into CASSLSFGINYGYTF.

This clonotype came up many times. The CDR3 sequence: CSATLPGNIQYF. CDR3 bases: TGCAGTGCTACCCTCCCAGGAAACATTCAGTACTTC. This chain uses TRBV20-1 with TRBJ2-4; unclear D gene. There are 12 residues in the CDR3. CDR1 is DFQATT and CDR2 is SNEGSKA in the germline V gene (reference sequence). Trimming took off 4 bases at V and 6 bases at J, with 10 bases between the two ends.

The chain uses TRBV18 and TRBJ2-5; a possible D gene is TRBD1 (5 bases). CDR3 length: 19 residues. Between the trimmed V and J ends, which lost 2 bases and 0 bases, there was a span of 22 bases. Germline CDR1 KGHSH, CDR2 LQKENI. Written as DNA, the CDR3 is TGTGCCAGCTCACCATCCACAGGAGTACCAGTCCAGTACCAAGAGACCCAGTACTTC. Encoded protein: CASSPSTGVPVQYQETQYF.

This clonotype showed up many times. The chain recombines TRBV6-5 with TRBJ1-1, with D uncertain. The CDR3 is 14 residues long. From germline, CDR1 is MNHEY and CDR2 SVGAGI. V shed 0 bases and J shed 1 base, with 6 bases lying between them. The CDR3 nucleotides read TGTGCCAGCAGTTACTCGAGGTCGAACACTGAAGCTTTCTTT. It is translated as CASSYSRSNTEAFF.

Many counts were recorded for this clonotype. As DNA, the CDR3 is TGTGCCAGCAGTTACAGTACTAGCGGGGGGCCCTACTCCTACGAGCAGTACTTC. It is translated as CASSYSTSGGPYSYEQYF. This sequence joins TRBV6-2 or TRBV6-3 and TRBJ2-7; 12 nucleotides match TRBD2. The CDR3 is 18 amino acids. Germline V CDR1 and CDR2: MNHEY, SVGEGT. The ends lost 2 bases at V and 0 bases at J; junction bases unmatched: 8.

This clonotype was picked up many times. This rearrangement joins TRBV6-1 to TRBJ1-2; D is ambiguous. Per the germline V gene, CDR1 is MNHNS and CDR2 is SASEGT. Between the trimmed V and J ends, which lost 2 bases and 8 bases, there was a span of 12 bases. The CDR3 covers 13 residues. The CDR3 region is CASSEFENMGYTF. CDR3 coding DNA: TGTGCCAGCAGTGAATTCGAGAATATGGGCTACACCTTC.

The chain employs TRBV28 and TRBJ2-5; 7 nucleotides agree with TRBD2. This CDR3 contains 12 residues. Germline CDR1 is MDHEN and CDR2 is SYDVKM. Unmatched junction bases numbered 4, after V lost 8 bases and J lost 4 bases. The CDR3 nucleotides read TGTGCCAGCGGGAGCGGGGCAGAGACCCAGTACTTC. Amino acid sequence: CASGSGAETQYF.

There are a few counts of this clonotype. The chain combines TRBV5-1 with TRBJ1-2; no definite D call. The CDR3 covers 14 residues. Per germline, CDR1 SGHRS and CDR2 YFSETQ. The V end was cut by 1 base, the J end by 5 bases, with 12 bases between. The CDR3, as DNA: TGCGCCAGCAGCTTGAGTGGCACAAATTATGGCTACACCTTC. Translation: CASSLSGTNYGYTF.

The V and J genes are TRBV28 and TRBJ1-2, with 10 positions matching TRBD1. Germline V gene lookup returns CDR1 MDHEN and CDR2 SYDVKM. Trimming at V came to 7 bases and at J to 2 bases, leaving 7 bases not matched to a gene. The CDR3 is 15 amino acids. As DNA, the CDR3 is TGTGCCAGCACCTCCGGGGGACAGGGGAACTATGGCTACACCTTC. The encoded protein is CASTSGGQGNYGYTF.

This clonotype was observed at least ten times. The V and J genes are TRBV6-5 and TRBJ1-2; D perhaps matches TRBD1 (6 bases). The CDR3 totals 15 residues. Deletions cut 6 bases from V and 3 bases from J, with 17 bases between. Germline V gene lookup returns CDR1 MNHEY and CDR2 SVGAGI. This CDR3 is CASSPGLTGYYGYTF. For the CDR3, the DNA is TGTGCCAGCAGCCCGGGACTGACAGGCTACTATGGCTACACCTTC.

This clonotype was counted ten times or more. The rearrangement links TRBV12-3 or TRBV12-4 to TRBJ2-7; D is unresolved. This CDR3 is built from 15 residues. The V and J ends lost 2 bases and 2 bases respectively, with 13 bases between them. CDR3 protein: CASSLRARYTYEQYF. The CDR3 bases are TGTGCCAGCAGTTTAAGGGCTCGCTACACCTACGAGCAGTACTTC.

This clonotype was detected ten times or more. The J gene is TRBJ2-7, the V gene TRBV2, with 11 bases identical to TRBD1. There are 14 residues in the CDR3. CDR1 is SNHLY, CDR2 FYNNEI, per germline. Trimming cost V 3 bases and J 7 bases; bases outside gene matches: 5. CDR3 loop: CASSDPGTGGEQYF. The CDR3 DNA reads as TGTGCCAGCAGTGATCCCGGGACAGGGGGAGAGCAGTACTTC. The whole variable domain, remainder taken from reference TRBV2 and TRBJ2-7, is EPEVTQTPSHQVTQMGQEVILRCVPISNHLYFYWYRQILGQKVEFLVSFYNNEISEKSEIFDDQFSVERPDGSNFTLKIRSTKLEDSAMYFCASSDPGTGGEQYFGPGTRLTVT.

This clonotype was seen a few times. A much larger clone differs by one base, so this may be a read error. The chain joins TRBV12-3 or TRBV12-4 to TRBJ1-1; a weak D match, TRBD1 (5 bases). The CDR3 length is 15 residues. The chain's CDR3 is CASSLSGRTNTEACF. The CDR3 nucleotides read TGTGCCAGCAGCCTATCGGGACGGACGAACACTGAAGCTTGCTTT.

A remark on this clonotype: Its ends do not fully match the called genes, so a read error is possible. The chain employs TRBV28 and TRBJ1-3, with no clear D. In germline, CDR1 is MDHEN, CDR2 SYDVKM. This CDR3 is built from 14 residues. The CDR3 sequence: CASSPGLVGNTIYF. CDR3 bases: TGTGCCAGTTCACCCGGCCTGGTGGGAAACACTATATATTTT. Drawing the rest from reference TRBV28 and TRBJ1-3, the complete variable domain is DVKVTQSSRYLVKRTGEKVFLECVQDMDHENMFWYRQDPGLGLRLIYFSYDVKMKEKGDIPEGYSVSREKKERFSLILESASTNQTSMYLCASSPGLVGNTIYFGEGSWLTVV.

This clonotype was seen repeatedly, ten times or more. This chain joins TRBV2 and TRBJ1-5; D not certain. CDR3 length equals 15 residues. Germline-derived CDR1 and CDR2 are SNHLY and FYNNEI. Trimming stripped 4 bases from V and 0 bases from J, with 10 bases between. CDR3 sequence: CASSGPAYSNQPQHF. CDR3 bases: TGTGCCAGCAGTGGGCCAGCCTATAGCAATCAGCCCCAGCATTTT.

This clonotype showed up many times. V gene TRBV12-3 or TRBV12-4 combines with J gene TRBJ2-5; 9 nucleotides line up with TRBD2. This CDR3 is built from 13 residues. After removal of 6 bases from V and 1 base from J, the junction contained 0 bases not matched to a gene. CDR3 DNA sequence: TGTGCCAGCAGGACTAGCGGCCAAGAGACCCAGTACTTC. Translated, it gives CASRTSGQETQYF.

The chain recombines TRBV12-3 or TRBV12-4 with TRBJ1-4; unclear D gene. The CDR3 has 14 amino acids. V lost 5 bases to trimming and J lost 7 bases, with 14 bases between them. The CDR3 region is CASSPHSMSEKLFF. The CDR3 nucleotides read TGTGCCAGCAGTCCACACTCAATGAGTGAAAAACTGTTTTTT.

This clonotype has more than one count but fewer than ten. CDR3 protein: CASSRLAGGTGELFF. DNA of the CDR3: TGTGCCAGCAGCAGACTAGCGGGGGGGACCGGGGAGCTGTTTTTT. The chain links TRBV12-3 or TRBV12-4 to TRBJ2-2, with 14 bases that match TRBD2. Germline trimming cut 6 bases from V and 5 bases from J; bases unmatched to any gene: 2. The CDR3 loop spans 15 amino acids.

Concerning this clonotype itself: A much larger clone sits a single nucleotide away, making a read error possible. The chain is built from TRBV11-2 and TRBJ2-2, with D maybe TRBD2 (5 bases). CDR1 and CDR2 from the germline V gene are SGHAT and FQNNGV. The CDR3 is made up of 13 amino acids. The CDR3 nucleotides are TGTGCCAGCAGCTTACAGAGCACCGGGGAGCTGTCTTTT. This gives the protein CASSLQSTGELSF.